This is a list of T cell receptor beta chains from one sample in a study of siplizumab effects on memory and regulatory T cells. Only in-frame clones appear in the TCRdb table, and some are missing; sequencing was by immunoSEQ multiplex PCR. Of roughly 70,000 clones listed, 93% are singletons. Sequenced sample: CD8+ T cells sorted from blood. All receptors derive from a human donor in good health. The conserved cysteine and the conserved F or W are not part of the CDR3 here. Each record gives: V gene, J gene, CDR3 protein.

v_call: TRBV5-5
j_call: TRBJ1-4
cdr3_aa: ASSLVGDTNEKLF

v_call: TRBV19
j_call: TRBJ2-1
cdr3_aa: ASSLTSGGAGNEQF

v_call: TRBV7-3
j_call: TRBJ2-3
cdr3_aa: ASSLTSETGGYTDTQY

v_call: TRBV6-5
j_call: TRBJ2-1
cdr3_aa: ASRTLGGYEQF

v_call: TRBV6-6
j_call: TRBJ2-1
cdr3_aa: ASVGSREQF

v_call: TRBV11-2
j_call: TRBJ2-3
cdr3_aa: ASSRSGGLTDTQY

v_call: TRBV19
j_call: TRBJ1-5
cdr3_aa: ASSLHGQPQH

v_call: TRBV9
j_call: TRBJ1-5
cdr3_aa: ASSVEGTVDSNQPQH

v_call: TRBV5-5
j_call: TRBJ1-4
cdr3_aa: ASSLTPGTHEKLF

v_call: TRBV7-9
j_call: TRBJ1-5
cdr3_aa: ASSPSGGDNQPQH

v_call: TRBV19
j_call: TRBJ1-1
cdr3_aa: ASAPGPNTEAF

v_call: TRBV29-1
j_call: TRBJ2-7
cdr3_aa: SVEWGTGAYEQY

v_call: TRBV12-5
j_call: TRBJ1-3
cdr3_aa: APHTSKKDTIY